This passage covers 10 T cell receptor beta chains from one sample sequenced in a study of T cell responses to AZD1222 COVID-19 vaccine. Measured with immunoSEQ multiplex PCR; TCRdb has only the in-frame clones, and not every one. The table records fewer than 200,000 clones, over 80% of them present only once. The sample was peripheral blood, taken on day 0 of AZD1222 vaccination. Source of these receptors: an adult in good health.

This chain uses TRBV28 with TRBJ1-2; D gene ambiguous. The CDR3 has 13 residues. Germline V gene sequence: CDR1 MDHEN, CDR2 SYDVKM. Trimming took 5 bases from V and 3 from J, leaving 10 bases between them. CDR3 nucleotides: TGTGCCAGCAGTCCGCAGGTTTACTATGGCTACACCTTC. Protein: CASSPQVYYGYTF.

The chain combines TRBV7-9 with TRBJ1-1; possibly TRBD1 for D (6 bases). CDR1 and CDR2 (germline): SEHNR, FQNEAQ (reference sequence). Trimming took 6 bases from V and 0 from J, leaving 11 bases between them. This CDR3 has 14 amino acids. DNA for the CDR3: TGTGCCAGCAGTCCAGGGGCACTGAACACTGAAGCTTTCTTT. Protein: CASSPGALNTEAFF.

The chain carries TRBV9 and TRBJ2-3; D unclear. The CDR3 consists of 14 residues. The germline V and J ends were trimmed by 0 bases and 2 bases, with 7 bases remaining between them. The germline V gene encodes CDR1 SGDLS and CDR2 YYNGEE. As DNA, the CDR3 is TGTGCCAGCAGCGTAGGACCAAACACAGATACGCAGTATTTT. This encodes CASSVGPNTDTQYF. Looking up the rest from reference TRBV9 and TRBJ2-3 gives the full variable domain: DSGVTQTPKHLITATGQRVTLRCSPRSGDLSVYWYQQSLDQGLQFLIQYYNGEERAKGNILERFSAQQFPDLHSELNLSSLELGDSALYFCASSVGPNTDTQYFGPGTRLTVL.

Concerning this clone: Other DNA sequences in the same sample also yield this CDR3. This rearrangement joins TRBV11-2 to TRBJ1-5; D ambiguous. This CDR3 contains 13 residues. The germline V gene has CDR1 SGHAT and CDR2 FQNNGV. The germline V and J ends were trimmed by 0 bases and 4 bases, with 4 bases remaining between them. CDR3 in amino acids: CASSLDRNQPQHF. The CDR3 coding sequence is TGTGCCAGCAGCTTAGACAGGAATCAGCCCCAGCATTTT. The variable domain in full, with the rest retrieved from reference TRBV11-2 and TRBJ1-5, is EAGVAQSPRYKIIEKRQSVAFWCNPISGHATLYWYQQILGQGPKLLIQFQNNGVVDDSQLPKDRFSAERLKGVDSTLKIQPAKLEDSAVYLCASSLDRNQPQHFGDGTRLSIL.

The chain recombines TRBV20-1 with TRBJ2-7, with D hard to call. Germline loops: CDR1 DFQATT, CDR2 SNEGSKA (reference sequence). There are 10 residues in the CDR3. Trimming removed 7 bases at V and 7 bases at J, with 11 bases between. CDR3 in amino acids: CSVGNMEQYF. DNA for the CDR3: TGCAGTGTTGGCAATATGGAGCAGTACTTC.

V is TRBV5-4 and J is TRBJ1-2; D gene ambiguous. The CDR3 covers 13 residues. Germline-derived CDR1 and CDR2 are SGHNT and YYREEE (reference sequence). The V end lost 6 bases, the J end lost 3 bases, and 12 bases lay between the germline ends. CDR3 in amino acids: CASNGGNDYGYTF. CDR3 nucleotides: TGTGCCAGCAACGGTGGGAATGACTATGGCTACACCTTC.

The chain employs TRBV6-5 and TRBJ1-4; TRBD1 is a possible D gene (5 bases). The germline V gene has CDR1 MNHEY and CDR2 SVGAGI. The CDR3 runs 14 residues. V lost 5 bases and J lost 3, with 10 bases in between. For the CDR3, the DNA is TGTGCCAGCAGTCCAGGGTGGGCTAATGAAAAACTGTTTTTT. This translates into CASSPGWANEKLFF.

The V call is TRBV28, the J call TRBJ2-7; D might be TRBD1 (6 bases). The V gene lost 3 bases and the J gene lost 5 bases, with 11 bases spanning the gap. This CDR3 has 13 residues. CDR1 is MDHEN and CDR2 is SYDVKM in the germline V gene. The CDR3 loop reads CASSFTGLNEQYV. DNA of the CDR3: TGTGCCAGCAGTTTCACAGGGTTGAACGAGCAGTACGTC.

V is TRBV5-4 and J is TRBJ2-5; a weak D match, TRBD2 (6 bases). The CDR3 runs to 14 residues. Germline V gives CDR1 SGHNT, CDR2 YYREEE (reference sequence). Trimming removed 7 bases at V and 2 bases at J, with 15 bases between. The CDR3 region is CASGRDLSQETQYF. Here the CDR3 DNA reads TGTGCCAGCGGCAGGGACTTATCACAAGAGACCCAGTACTTC.

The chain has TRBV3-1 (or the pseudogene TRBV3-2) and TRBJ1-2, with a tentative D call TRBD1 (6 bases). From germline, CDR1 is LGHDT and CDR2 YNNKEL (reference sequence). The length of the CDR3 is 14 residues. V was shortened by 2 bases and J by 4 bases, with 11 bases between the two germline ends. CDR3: CASSQTGQTYGYTF. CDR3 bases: TGTGCCAGCAGCCAAACAGGACAGACCTATGGCTACACCTTC.